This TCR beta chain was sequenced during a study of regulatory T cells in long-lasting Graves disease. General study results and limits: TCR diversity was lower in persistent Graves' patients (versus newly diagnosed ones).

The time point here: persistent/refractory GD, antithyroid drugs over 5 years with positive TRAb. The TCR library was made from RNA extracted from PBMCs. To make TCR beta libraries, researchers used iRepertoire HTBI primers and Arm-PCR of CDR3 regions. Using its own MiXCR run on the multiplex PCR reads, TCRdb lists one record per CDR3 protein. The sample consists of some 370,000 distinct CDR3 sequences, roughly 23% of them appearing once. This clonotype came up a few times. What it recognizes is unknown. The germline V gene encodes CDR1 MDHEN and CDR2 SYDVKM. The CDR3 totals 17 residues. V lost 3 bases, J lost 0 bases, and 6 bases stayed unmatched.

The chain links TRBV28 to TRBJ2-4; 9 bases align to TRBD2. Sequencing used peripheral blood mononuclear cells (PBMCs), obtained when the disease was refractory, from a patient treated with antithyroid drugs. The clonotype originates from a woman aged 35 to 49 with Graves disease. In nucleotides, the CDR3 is TGTGCCAGCAGTTTGTATGCGGGAGGGCTAGCCAAAAACATTCAGTACTTC. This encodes CASSLYAGGLAKNIQYF.